This T cell receptor (beta chain) was recorded in a study of T cells in narcolepsy. The table lists this clone with a few counts. Its antigen is still unknown. General study findings and limits: Reportedly, autoreactive clonotypes were serially detected in patients' blood but not controls'. No autoreactive T cell clone sequences appeared in some memory CD4+ repertoires. Autoreactive HCRT-specific and TRIB2-specific clonotypes were marked in same-patient CSF-versus-blood CD4+ comparisons.

TCRdb's table, derived via immunoSEQ multiplex PCR, lists solely in-frame clones and lacks some. This sample yields about 34,000 clones, of which over 75% are seen a single time; less than 1.5% belongs to the top ten. CDR1 is SNHLY, CDR2 FYNNEI, per germline. V was trimmed by 6 bases and J by 5 bases, leaving 22 bases between them. This CDR3 region has 16 residues. The gene calls are TRBV2 and TRBJ2-5, with D perhaps assigned TRBD1 or TRBD2 (6 bases each). Sequencing used CD45RA- memory CD4+ T cells from PBMCs. The receptor's source is a human donor with narcolepsy. CDR3 sequence: CASSPGGTPLGETQYF. The CDR3 bases are TGTGCCAGCAGCCCTGGAGGGACACCCCTGGGGGAGACCCAGTACTTC.